One and the same sample provided the 25 T cell receptor beta chains below, sequenced in a study of OX40 agonist ivuxolimab in advanced cancers. Here immunoSEQ multiplex PCR was the method, and the copy in TCRdb shows in-frame clones only, minus some. The table lists tens of thousands of clones, 80% to 90% of them singletons. The starting material was CD4+ or CD8+ T cells sorted from blood, obtained in a trial of the OX40 agonist ivuxolimab. These receptors came from an adult with an advanced solid tumor such as melanoma, head and neck, liver or kidney cancer.

The chain employs TRBV6-6 and TRBJ1-3; no reliable D call. Germline V gives CDR1 MNHNY, CDR2 SVGAGI (reference sequence). The V and J ends lost 5 bases and 4 bases respectively, with 15 bases between them. The CDR3 is 15 amino acids. CDR3 in amino acids: CASSDDSRWGNTIYF. The DNA of the CDR3 is TGTGCCAGCAGTGATGACTCTCGGTGGGGAAACACCATATATTTT.

The gene calls are TRBV6-4 and TRBJ1-1, with TRBD1 as a possible D gene (5 bases). This CDR3 region has 15 residues. The germline V gene encodes CDR1 MRHNA and CDR2 SNTAGT. V was shortened by 0 bases and J by 0 bases, with 8 bases between the two germline ends. DNA for the CDR3: TGTGCCAGCAGTGACTCGGGGGTAATGAACACTGAAGCTTTCTTT. This encodes CASSDSGVMNTEAFF.

The chain is built from TRBV18 and TRBJ2-7; D gene unclear. CDR1 and CDR2 (germline): KGHSH, LQKENI. The V end was cut by 3 bases, the J end by 4 bases, with 7 bases between. This CDR3 comprises 12 residues. CDR3 sequence: CASSPEVYEQYF. The CDR3 DNA reads as TGTGCCAGCTCACCTGAGGTTTACGAGCAGTACTTC.

This rearrangement joins TRBV27 to TRBJ1-2, with 10 bases that match TRBD1. J was trimmed by 5 bases and V by 2 bases; bases with no gene match: 14. There are 18 residues in the CDR3. Germline lookup yields CDR1 MNHEY and CDR2 SMNVEV (reference sequence). The CDR3 sequence: CASSLRGNPTGGGYGYTF. CDR3 DNA: TGTGCCAGCAGTTTACGTGGCAACCCGACAGGGGGCGGATATGGCTACACCTTC.

The chain carries TRBV28 and TRBJ2-3; weak D call: TRBD1 (6 bases). V lost 8 bases and J 2 bases, leaving 11 bases between the germline ends. CDR1 is MDHEN and CDR2 is SYDVKM in the germline V gene. This CDR3 is built from 13 residues. The CDR3: CASGQFPTDTQYF. In nucleotides, the CDR3 is TGTGCCAGCGGACAGTTCCCCACAGATACGCAGTATTTT.

The genes are TRBV7-2 and TRBJ1-4, with 10 positions matching TRBD1. This CDR3 is 16 amino acids long. Germline assignment: CDR1 SGHTA and CDR2 FQGNSA. V gave up 5 bases and J gave up 8 bases; unmatched junction bases: 11. The DNA of the CDR3 is TGTGCCAGCAGCCCACCGGGACAGGGGAGGAACGAAAAACTGTTTTTT. This translates into CASSPPGQGRNEKLFF.

The rearrangement uses TRBV7-9 and TRBJ2-3; TRBD2 matches at 9 bases. Looked up from germline, CDR1 is SEHNR and CDR2 is FQNEAQ (reference sequence). This CDR3 spans 16 amino acids. The J segment lost 2 bases and the V segment lost 2 bases, leaving 5 bases of the junction unmatched. The DNA for the CDR3 is TGTGCCAGCAGCTTAAAGCGGGGGGAAGCCACAGATACGCAGTATTTT. As protein: CASSLKRGEATDTQYF.

The chain is built from TRBV29-1 and TRBJ2-7; the match to TRBD1 covers 8 bases. The length of the CDR3 is 13 residues. Per germline, CDR1 SQVTM and CDR2 ANQGSEA. J was trimmed by 1 base and V by 4 bases; bases with no gene match: 3. DNA for the CDR3: TGCAGCGTTGGAACAGGGGGTTCCTACGAGCAGTACTTC. Translated: CSVGTGGSYEQYF.

The chain uses TRBV4-3 and TRBJ2-1; TRBD2 matches at 10 bases. The CDR3 loop spans 15 amino acids. After removal of 1 base from V and 5 bases from J, the junction contained 2 bases not matched to a gene. In germline, CDR1 is LGHNA, CDR2 YSLEER. As DNA, the CDR3 is TGCGCCAGCAGCCAAGGCGGGACTAGCGACAATGAGCAGTTCTTC. Amino acid sequence: CASSQGGTSDNEQFF.

V gene TRBV30 combines with J gene TRBJ1-2, with D uncertain. V lost 2 bases, J lost 4 bases, and 11 bases lay in between. This CDR3 has 13 amino acids. From germline, CDR1 is GTSNPN and CDR2 SVGIG (reference sequence). CDR3 sequence: CAWSSGRAYGYTF. CDR3 nucleotide sequence: TGTGCCTGGAGTAGTGGTAGGGCCTATGGCTACACCTTC.

J is TRBJ2-5 and V is TRBV9; the D gene could be TRBD1 or TRBD2 (5 bases each). The J call is doubtful: the DNA matches TRBJ2-7 better. The germline V gene encodes CDR1 SGDLS and CDR2 YYNGEE. The CDR3 consists of 15 residues. CDR3 DNA: TGTGCCAGCAGCGTAGAGGGGAGCTCTACCTACGAGCAGTACTTC. It specifies CASSVEGSSTYEQYF.

This clone was counted a few times. The chain links TRBV10-3 to TRBJ2-7; a possible D gene is TRBD1 (6 bases). V was cut by 5 bases and J by 4 bases, with 9 bases left in between. The CDR3 runs 12 residues. CDR1 and CDR2 from the germline V gene are ENHRY and SYGVKD. CDR3 coding DNA: TGTGCCATCAGTTTGGACAGTTACGAGCAGTACTTC. Protein product: CAISLDSYEQYF.

J is TRBJ1-4 and V is TRBV7-6; TRBD1 matches at 7 bases. V lost 5 bases and J lost 0; bases outside the gene matches: 21. CDR1 SGHVS and CDR2 FNYEAQ come from the germline V gene. The CDR3 totals 21 residues. CDR3 DNA sequence: TGTGCCAGCAGCCTTAACAAGGGATACAGGGGACCCCTCGCAACTAATGAAAAACTGTTTTTT. Its protein product is CASSLNKGYRGPLATNEKLFF.

This chain joins TRBV28 and TRBJ2-5; D might be TRBD2 (5 bases). Germline V lookup: CDR1 MDHEN, CDR2 SYDVKM. The V and J ends lost 1 base and 3 bases respectively, with 9 bases between them. The CDR3 loop spans 14 amino acids. The CDR3: CASSLSGMKETQYF. CDR3 DNA sequence: TGTGCCAGCAGTTTATCCGGGATGAAAGAGACCCAGTACTTC.

The chain is built from TRBV15 and TRBJ1-4; 8 bases match TRBD1. Germline V gene sequence: CDR1 LNHNV, CDR2 YYDKDF (reference sequence). V shed 1 base, J shed 0 bases, and the junction held 7 bases outside the gene matches. This CDR3 has 18 residues. The CDR3 sequence: CATSRGTGTQATNEKLFF. For the CDR3, the DNA is TGTGCCACCAGCAGAGGGACAGGGACCCAGGCAACTAATGAAAAACTGTTTTTT.

The chain joins TRBV4-2 to TRBJ1-4; TRBD1 matches 8 bases. The germline gives CDR1 LGHNA, CDR2 YNFKEQ. Trimming removed 1 base from V and 6 bases from J; junction bases left unmatched: 4. This CDR3 region has 15 residues. The CDR3 DNA reads as TGTGCCAGCAGCCAAGGGGACAGGTTAGATGAAAAACTGTTTTTT. Its protein product is CASSQGDRLDEKLFF.

This chain uses TRBV19 with TRBJ1-5; no firm D call. The CDR3 loop spans 18 amino acids. Germline V lookup: CDR1 LNHDA, CDR2 SQIVND (reference sequence). Trimming cost V 3 bases and J 2 bases, with 20 bases left between them. CDR3 loop: CASSIQGLGGGGNQPQHF. In DNA, the CDR3 is TGTGCCAGTAGTATTCAAGGGCTTGGCGGTGGAGGCAATCAGCCCCAGCATTTT.

The rearrangement uses TRBV13 and TRBJ2-7; the D gene could be TRBD1 or TRBD2 (5 bases each). Trimming took 5 bases from V and 2 from J, leaving 10 bases between them. The CDR3 has 13 residues. Germline CDR1 PRHDT, CDR2 FYEKMQ (reference sequence). CDR3: CASSRPGPYEQYF. In DNA form, the CDR3 reads TGTGCCAGCAGCCGACCGGGACCCTACGAGCAGTACTTC.

The chain combines TRBV28 with TRBJ1-4, with D unresolved. V was clipped by 5 bases and J by 4 bases, with 11 bases between them. The CDR3 runs 14 residues. Germline V gives CDR1 MDHEN, CDR2 SYDVKM. The CDR3 reads CASSIRTINEKLFF. CDR3 nucleotides: TGTGCCAGCAGTATCCGTACTATTAATGAAAAACTGTTTTTT.

The chain couples TRBV18 to TRBJ1-1; 7 bases fit TRBD1. With V trimmed by 5 bases and J by 4 bases, 10 bases remained unmatched. The CDR3 is 15 amino acids. Per germline, CDR1 KGHSH and CDR2 LQKENI. The DNA of the CDR3 is TGTGCCAGCTCAAGAGGGGACAGCCAGGGCACTGAAGCTTTCTTT. Its protein is CASSRGDSQGTEAFF. Looking up the rest from reference TRBV18 and TRBJ1-1 gives the full variable domain: NAGVMQNPRHLVRRRGQEARLRCSPMKGHSHVYWYRQLPEEGLKFMVYLQKENIIDESGMPKERFSAEFPKEGPSILRIQQVVRGDSAAYFCASSRGDSQGTEAFFGQGTRLTVV.

The V gene is TRBV18, the J gene TRBJ1-3, with D hard to call. V dropped 2 bases and J dropped 0 bases, with 11 bases sitting between them. Per germline, CDR1 KGHSH and CDR2 LQKENI. The CDR3 has 16 amino acids. Here the CDR3 DNA reads TGTGCCAGCTCACCATTGGTCAGCTACTCTGGAAACACCATATATTTT. Translating it yields CASSPLVSYSGNTIYF.

The CDR3 DNA follows: TGCGCCAGCAGCTTGGATGTGGGAATTCGGTACAATGAGCAGTTCTTC. Its translation is CASSLDVGIRYNEQFF. The chain couples TRBV5-1 to TRBJ2-1, with D uncertain. Deletions cut 0 bases from V and 4 bases from J, with 14 bases between. The germline V gene has CDR1 SGHRS and CDR2 YFSETQ. The CDR3 length is 16 residues. Complete variable domain (other parts from reference TRBV5-1 and TRBJ2-1): KAGVTQTPRYLIKTRGQQVTLSCSPISGHRSVSWYQQTPGQGLQFLFEYFSETQRNKGNFPGRFSGRQFSNSRSEMNVSTLELGDSALYLCASSLDVGIRYNEQFFGPGTRLTVL.

The rearrangement joins TRBV7-2 to TRBJ2-3, with 7 bases matching TRBD1. Germline-derived CDR1 and CDR2 are SGHTA and FQGNSA. Trimming at V came to 7 bases and at J to 0 bases, leaving 4 bases not matched to a gene. The CDR3 length is 14 residues. The CDR3 DNA reads as TGTGCCAGCACCAGCAGGGGGAGCACAGATACGCAGTATTTT. It is translated as CASTSRGSTDTQYF.

This clone occurred once. The V gene is TRBV10-3, the J gene TRBJ2-5; D remains unclear. The CDR3 extends over 13 amino acids. Trimming took 11 bases from V and 5 from J, leaving 18 bases between them. Germline CDR1 reads ENHRY; CDR2 reads SYGVKD. The CDR3 DNA follows: TGTGCCGTCCAGGACCGACTTGGGGAGACCCAGTACTTC. Protein: CAVQDRLGETQYF.

CDR3 sequence: CASKSQGAQNTEAFF. DNA for the CDR3: TGTGCCAGTAAATCTCAGGGGGCGCAGAACACTGAAGCTTTCTTT. The V and J genes are TRBV28 and TRBJ1-1; 8 positions match TRBD1. With V trimmed by 9 bases and J by 1 base, 10 bases remained unmatched. Per germline, CDR1 MDHEN and CDR2 SYDVKM. This CDR3 has 15 residues. Complete variable domain (other parts from reference TRBV28 and TRBJ1-1): DVKVTQSSRYLVKRTGEKVFLECVQDMDHENMFWYRQDPGLGLRLIYFSYDVKMKEKGDIPEGYSVSREKKERFSLILESASTNQTSMYLCASKSQGAQNTEAFFGQGTRLTVV.